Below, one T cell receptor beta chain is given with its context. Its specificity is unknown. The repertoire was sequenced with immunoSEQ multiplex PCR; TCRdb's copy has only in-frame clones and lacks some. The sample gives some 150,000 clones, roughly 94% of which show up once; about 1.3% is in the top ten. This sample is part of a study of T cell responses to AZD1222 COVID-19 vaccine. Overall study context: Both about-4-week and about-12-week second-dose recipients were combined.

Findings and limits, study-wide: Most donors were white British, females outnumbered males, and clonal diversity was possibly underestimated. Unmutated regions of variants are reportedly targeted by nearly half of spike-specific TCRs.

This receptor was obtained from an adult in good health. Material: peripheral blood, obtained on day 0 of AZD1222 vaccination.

Written as DNA, the CDR3 is TGTGCCAGCAGTTTATACAGCCCCAGGGTGTACGAGCAGTACGTC. It encodes CASSLYSPRVYEQYV. The rearrangement uses TRBV27 and TRBJ2-7; TRBD1 is a possible D gene (5 bases). The CDR3 extends over 15 amino acids. Trimming stripped 1 base from V and 4 bases from J, with 14 bases between. Germline V gene lookup returns CDR1 MNHEY and CDR2 SMNVEV (reference sequence).